These 16 T cell receptor beta chains originate from one sample sequenced in a study of Ad26.COV2.S vaccination and SARS-CoV-2 variants (dated by TCRdb to 2020 to 2023). This sample's treatment or condition label indicates: some 20 received Ad26.COV2.S at low or high dose, single or two shots; several received placebo; per-sample allocation not given. For vaccine and placebo recipients, repertoires were sequenced using samples collected on day 63 after the first injection. The method behind the library was the immunoSEQ multiplex PCR assay. The immuneACCESS repertoire file appears here via TCRdb, limited to in-frame rearrangements. These files lack a portion of the clones; in checked studies, under half of the deficit traces to unresolved V genes, and the cause of the others is not known. Within this sample are more than 300,000 clones, with roughly 90% of them counted one time only. Roughly 5% of the sample comes from the top ten.

The input for sequencing was peripheral blood, taken in a trial of Ad26.COV2.S vaccine versus placebo. Receptors originate from a person between 18 and 65 years old who received the Ad26.COV2.S COVID-19 vaccine or a placebo.

The genes are TRBV5-4 and TRBJ1-1; D not resolved. The CDR3 covers 12 residues. Germline assignment: CDR1 SGHNT and CDR2 YYREEE (reference sequence). V lost 3 bases, J lost 1 base, and 4 bases lay in between. CDR3 region: CASSSPNTEAFF. The CDR3 DNA reads TGTGCCAGCAGCTCCCCGAACACTGAAGCTTTCTTT.

The CDR3 sequence is CASSISRVQEYEQYF. The DNA of the CDR3 is TGTGCCAGTAGTATTAGCCGGGTACAAGAATACGAGCAGTACTTC. This rearrangement joins TRBV19 to TRBJ2-7, with D hard to call. Per the germline V gene, CDR1 is LNHDA and CDR2 is SQIVND (reference sequence). This CDR3 is 15 amino acids long. V was shortened by 3 bases and J by 4 bases, with 16 bases between the two germline ends.

The V call is TRBV5-1, the J call TRBJ2-3; D unresolved. Trimming removed 2 bases from V and 5 bases from J, with 3 bases in between. In germline, CDR1 is SGHRS, CDR2 YFSETQ. The length of the CDR3 is 11 residues. The CDR3 DNA reads as TGCGCCAGCAGCTTAGGAGATACGCAGTATTTT. It specifies CASSLGDTQYF.

This chain uses TRBV6-1 with TRBJ2-7, with TRBD2 identical over 13 bases. V dropped 1 base and J dropped 4; count of bases not matched to a gene: 1. Germline CDR1 MNHNS, CDR2 SASEGT. CDR3 size: 15 residues. The CDR3 coding sequence is TGTGCCAGCAGTGAAGGGACTAGCGGGAGTTACGAGCAGTACTTC. Its translation is CASSEGTSGSYEQYF.

The J gene is TRBJ1-1, the V gene TRBV4-1; 10 bases agree with TRBD1. The V segment lost 5 bases and the J segment 4 bases; nucleotides outside the gene matches: 10. Looked up from germline, CDR1 is MGHRA and CDR2 is YSYEKL. The CDR3 has 16 amino acids. The CDR3 coding sequence is TGCGCCAGCAGCTTTGGGACAGGGGTTTTTAGCACTGAAGCTTTCTTT. Translation: CASSFGTGVFSTEAFF.

Here the CDR3 reads CASSFWGNTGELFF. DNA for the CDR3: TGTGCCAGCAGTTTCTGGGGTAACACCGGGGAGCTGTTTTTT. This sequence joins TRBV28 and TRBJ2-2; D is uncertain. From germline, CDR1 is MDHEN and CDR2 SYDVKM. V lost 3 bases to trimming and J lost 2 bases, with 7 bases between them. The CDR3 sequence is 14 residues long.

V is TRBV10-3 and J is TRBJ1-1; D is unresolved. Trimming cost V 7 bases and J 2 bases, with 11 bases left between them. Per germline, CDR1 ENHRY and CDR2 SYGVKD. This CDR3 is 13 amino acids long. The CDR3, as DNA: TGTGCCATCACGGGGATCCTAAACACTGAAGCTTTCTTT. Protein product: CAITGILNTEAFF.

This chain uses TRBV5-1 with TRBJ1-2, with 7 nucleotides matching TRBD1. CDR1 is SGHRS and CDR2 is YFSETQ in the germline V gene. V trimming: 1 base; J trimming: 6 bases; junction bases outside the gene matches: 12. This CDR3 comprises 16 residues. CDR3 region: CASSLRQGVSTDGYTF. The CDR3 nucleotides read TGCGCCAGCAGCTTGCGGCAGGGGGTATCAACTGATGGCTACACCTTC.

J is TRBJ2-1 and V is TRBV7-2, with 12 bases identical to TRBD2. This CDR3 has 14 residues. Losses at the gene ends were 6 bases for V and 12 bases for J; bases not matched to a gene: 9. Germline values: CDR1 SGHTA, CDR2 FQGNSA. The CDR3 here is CASSSSGRAKGQFF. CDR3 coding DNA: TGTGCCAGCAGTTCTAGCGGGAGGGCCAAGGGGCAGTTCTTC.

This clone appeared once. The genes are TRBV18 and TRBJ2-2; D might be TRBD2 (6 bases). Trimming cost V 8 bases and J 5 bases, with 18 bases left between them. Germline lookup yields CDR1 KGHSH and CDR2 LQKENI. The CDR3 is made up of 15 amino acids. In nucleotides, the CDR3 is TGTGCCAGCGCAACGACCGGGGAGGAAACCGGGGAGCTGTTTTTT. Translating gives CASATTGEETGELFF.

CDR3 sequence: CASSLTSGNSQETQYF. DNA for the CDR3: TGCGCCAGCAGCTTGACAAGCGGGAATAGCCAAGAGACCCAGTACTTC. The V call is TRBV5-1, the J call TRBJ2-5, with 7 bases that match TRBD2. This CDR3 contains 16 residues. Trimming cost V 1 base and J 1 base; bases outside gene matches: 7. Germline V gives CDR1 SGHRS, CDR2 YFSETQ.

J is TRBJ2-7 and V is TRBV27; TRBD1 might be the D (5 bases). V lost 5 bases to trimming and J lost 4 bases, with 15 bases between them. The CDR3 has 14 residues. Germline CDR1 and CDR2: MNHEY and SMNVEV (reference sequence). The CDR3 here is CASSVNLTDYEQYF. The CDR3 nucleotides read TGTGCCAGCAGTGTTAATCTGACAGATTACGAGCAGTACTTC.

CDR3 protein: CASSHLAGGPYEQYF. The DNA of the CDR3 is TGTGCCAGCAGCCACTTAGCGGGAGGACCCTACGAGCAGTACTTC. V gene TRBV11-2 combines with J gene TRBJ2-7; 10 nucleotides line up with TRBD2. Germline lookup yields CDR1 SGHAT and CDR2 FQNNGV. The trim removed 5 bases at V and 2 bases at J, leaving 6 bases unmatched. The length of the CDR3 is 15 residues.

This clone appeared a single time. V gene TRBV3-1 (or the pseudogene TRBV3-2) combines with J gene TRBJ2-7, with D perhaps matching TRBD2 (5 bases). Germline CDR1 and CDR2: LGHDT and YNNKEL (reference sequence). V was cut by 3 bases and J by 4 bases, with 10 bases left in between. The CDR3 loop spans 13 amino acids. CDR3 DNA sequence: TGTGCCAGCAGCCAGCTAGCTGGGTACGAGCAGTACTTC. Translated, it gives CASSQLAGYEQYF.

This clone was detected only once. This chain joins TRBV6-1 and TRBJ2-7; 9 nucleotides match TRBD2. The CDR3 is made up of 16 amino acids. Unmatched junction bases numbered 11, after V lost 1 base and J lost 7 bases. The germline V gene encodes CDR1 MNHNS and CDR2 SASEGT. The chain's CDR3 is CASSEDLAGTFREQYF. The CDR3 nucleotides are TGTGCCAGCAGTGAAGATCTAGCGGGGACCTTTCGTGAGCAGTACTTC.

CDR3 coding DNA: TGTGCCAGCAGTTACTCCGGGTATTCACCCCTCCACTTT. Residues: CASSYSGYSPLHF. This chain links TRBV6-2 or TRBV6-3 with TRBJ1-6; D unresolved. CDR1 is MNHEY, CDR2 SVGEGT, per germline. The CDR3 runs to 13 residues. With 0 bases removed from V and 8 bases from J, the gap between germline ends came to 5 bases.